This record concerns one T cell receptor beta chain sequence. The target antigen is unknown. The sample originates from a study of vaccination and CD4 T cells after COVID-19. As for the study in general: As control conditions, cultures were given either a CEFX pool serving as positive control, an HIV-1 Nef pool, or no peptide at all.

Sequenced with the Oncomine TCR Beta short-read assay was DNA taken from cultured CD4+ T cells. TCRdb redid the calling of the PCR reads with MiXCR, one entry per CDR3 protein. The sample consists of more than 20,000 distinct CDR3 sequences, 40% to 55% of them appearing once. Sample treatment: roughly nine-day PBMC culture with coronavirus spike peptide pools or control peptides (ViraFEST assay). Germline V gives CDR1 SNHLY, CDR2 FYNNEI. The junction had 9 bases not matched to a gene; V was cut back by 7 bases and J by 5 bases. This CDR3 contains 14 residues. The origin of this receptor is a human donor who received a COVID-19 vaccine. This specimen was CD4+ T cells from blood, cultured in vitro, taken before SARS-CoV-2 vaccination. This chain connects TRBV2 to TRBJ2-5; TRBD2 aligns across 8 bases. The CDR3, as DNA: TGTGCCAGCATTCTATCTAGCGGGTCTGAGACCCAGTACTTC. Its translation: CASILSSGSETQYF. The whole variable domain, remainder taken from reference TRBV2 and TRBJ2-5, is EPEVTQTPSHQVTQMGQEVILRCVPISNHLYFYWYRQILGQKVEFLVSFYNNEISEKSEIFDDQFSVERPDGSNFTLKIRSTKLEDSAMYFCASILSSGSETQYFGPGTRLLVL.